One T cell receptor (beta chain) is described in this entry. Its specificity is not known. CDR3 length equals 17 residues. CDR1 is KGHSH and CDR2 is LQKENI in the germline V gene. J was trimmed by 3 bases and V by 4 bases; bases with no gene match: 10. This sample stems from a study of shared clonotypes between healthy human individuals. The study, taken as a whole, reports: Only blood underwent sampling, and tissue repertoires likely differ.

The repertoire was sequenced with immunoSEQ multiplex PCR; TCRdb's copy has only in-frame clones and lacks some. The data contain roughly 510,000 clones, over 75% of them singletons. Sample: PBMCs. This chain connects TRBV18 to TRBJ1-3; TRBD1 matches at 9 bases. This receptor was taken from a woman aged 40 to 50 in good health. Some clones in this sample may be carry-over from other donors' samples. The CDR3 here is CASSLAQQGAYGNTIYF. CDR3 coding DNA: TGTGCCAGCTCACTCGCCCAACAGGGGGCTTATGGAAACACCATATATTTT.